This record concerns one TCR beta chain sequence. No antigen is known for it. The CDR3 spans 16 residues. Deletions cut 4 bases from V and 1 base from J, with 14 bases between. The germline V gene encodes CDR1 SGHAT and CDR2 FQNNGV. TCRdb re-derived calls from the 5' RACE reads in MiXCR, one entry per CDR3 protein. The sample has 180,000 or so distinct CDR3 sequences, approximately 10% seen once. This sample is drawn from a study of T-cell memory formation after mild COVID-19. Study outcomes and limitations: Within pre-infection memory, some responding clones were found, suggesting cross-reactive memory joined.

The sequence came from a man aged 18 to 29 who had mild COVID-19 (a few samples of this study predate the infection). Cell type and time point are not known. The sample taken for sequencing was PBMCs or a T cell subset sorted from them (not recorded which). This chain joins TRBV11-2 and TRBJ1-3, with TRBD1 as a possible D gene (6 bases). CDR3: CASSSLSGASGNTIYF. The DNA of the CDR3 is TGTGCCAGCAGCTCTCTCTCAGGGGCTTCTGGAAACACCATATATTTT.